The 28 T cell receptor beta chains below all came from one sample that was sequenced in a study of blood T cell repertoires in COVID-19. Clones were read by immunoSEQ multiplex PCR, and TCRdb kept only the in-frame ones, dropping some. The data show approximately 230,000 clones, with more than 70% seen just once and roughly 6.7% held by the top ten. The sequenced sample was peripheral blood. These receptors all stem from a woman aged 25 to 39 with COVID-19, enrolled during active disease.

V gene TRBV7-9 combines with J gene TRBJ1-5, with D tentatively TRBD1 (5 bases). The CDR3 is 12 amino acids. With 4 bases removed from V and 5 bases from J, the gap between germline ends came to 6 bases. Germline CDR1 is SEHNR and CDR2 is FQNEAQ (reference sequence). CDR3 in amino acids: CASSWGDQPQHF. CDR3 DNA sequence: TGTGCCAGCAGCTGGGGCGATCAGCCCCAGCATTTT.

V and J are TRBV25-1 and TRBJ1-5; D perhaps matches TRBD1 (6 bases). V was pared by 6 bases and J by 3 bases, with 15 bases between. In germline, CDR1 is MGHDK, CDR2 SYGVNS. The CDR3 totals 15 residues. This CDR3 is CASSPSGGYNQPQHF. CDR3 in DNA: TGTGCCAGCAGCCCTAGTGGGGGCTACAATCAGCCCCAGCATTTT.

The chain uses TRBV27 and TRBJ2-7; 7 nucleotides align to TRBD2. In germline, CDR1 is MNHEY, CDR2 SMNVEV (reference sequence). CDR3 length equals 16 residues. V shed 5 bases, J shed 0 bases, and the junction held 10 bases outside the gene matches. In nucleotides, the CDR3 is TGTGCCAGCAGTCCCTCCGCGGCGGGGGACTCCTACGAGCAGTACTTC. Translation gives CASSPSAAGDSYEQYF.

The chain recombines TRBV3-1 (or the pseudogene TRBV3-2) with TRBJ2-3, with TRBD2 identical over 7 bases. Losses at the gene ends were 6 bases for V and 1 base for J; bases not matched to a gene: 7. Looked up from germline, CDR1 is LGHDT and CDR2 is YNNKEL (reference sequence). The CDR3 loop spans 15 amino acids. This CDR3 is CASRPQLARTDTQYF. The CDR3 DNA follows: TGTGCCAGCAGACCGCAACTAGCGCGCACAGATACGCAGTATTTT.

The CDR3 spells CASSYSPGRDWNYEQYF. Here the CDR3 DNA reads TGTGCCAGCAGTTACTCGCCAGGGCGGGACTGGAATTACGAGCAGTACTTC. This chain joins TRBV6-2 or TRBV6-3 and TRBJ2-7, with a weak D call TRBD2 (6 bases). The CDR3 loop spans 17 amino acids. Trimming stripped 0 bases from V and 4 bases from J, with 19 bases between. Germline CDR1 MNHEY, CDR2 SVGEGT.

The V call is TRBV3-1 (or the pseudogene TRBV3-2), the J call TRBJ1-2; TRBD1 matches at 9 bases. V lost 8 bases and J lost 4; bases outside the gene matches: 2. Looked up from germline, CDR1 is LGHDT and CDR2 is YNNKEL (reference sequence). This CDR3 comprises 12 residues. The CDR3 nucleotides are TGTGCCAGCGGACAGGGGCTCTATGGCTACACCTTC. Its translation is CASGQGLYGYTF.

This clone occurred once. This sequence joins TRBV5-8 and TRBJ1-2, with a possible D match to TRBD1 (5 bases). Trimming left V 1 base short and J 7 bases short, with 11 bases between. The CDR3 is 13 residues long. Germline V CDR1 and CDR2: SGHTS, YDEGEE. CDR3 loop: CASSLTGDRGYTF. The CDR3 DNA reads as TGTGCCAGCAGCTTGACAGGAGACCGTGGCTACACCTTC.

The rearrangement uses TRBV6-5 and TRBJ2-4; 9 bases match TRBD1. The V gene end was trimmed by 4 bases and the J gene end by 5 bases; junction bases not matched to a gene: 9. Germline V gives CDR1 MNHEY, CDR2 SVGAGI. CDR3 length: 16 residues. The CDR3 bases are TGTGCCAGCAGTTCCCTGGACAGGGGTGTAGAAAACATTCAGTACTTC. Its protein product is CASSSLDRGVENIQYF.

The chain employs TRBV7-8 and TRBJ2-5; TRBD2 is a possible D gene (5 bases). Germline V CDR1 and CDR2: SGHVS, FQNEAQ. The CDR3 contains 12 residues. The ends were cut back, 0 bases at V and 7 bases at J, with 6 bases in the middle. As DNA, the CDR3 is TGTGCCAGCAGCTTAGCCAGCGGGACCCAGTACTTC. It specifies CASSLASGTQYF.

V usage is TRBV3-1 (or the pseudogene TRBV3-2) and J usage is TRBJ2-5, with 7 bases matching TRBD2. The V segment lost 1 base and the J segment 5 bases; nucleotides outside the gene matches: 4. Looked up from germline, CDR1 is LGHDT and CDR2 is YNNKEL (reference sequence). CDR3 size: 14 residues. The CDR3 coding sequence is TGTGCCAGCAGCCAAGCCTCCGGGAGGGAGACCCAGTACTTC. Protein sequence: CASSQASGRETQYF.

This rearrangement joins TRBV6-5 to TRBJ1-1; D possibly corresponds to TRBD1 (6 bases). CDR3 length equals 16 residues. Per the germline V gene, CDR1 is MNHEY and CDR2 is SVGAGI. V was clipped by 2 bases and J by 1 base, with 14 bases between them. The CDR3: CASSYGEGVENTEAFF. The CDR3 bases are TGTGCCAGCAGTTACGGGGAGGGGGTCGAGAACACTGAAGCTTTCTTT.

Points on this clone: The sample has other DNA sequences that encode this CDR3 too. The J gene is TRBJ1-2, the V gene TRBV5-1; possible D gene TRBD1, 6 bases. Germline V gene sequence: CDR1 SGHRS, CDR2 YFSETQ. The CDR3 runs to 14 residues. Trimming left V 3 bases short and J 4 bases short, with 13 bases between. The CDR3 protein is CASSSGTGSYGYTF. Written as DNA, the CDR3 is TGCGCCAGCAGCTCAGGCACAGGGAGCTATGGCTACACCTTC.

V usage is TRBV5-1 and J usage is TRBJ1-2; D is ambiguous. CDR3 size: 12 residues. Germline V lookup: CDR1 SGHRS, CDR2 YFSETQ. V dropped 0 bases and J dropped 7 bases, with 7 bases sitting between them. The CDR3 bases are TGCGCCAGCAGCTTGGTTGGGAGTGGCTACACCTTC. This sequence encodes CASSLVGSGYTF.

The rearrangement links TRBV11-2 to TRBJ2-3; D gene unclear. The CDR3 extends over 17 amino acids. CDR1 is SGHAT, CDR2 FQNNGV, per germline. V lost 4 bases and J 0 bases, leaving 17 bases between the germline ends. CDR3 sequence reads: CASSSPLVAPSTDTQYF. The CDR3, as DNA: TGTGCCAGCAGCTCCCCCCTCGTGGCACCTAGCACAGATACGCAGTATTTT. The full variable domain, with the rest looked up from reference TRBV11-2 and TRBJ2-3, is EAGVAQSPRYKIIEKRQSVAFWCNPISGHATLYWYQQILGQGPKLLIQFQNNGVVDDSQLPKDRFSAERLKGVDSTLKIQPAKLEDSAVYLCASSSPLVAPSTDTQYFGPGTRLTVL.

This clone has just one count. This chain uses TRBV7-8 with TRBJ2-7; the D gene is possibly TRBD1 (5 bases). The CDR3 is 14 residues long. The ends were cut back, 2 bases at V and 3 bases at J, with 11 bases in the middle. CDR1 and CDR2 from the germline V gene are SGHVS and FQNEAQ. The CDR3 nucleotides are TGTGCCAGCAGCTTACGGACAAGGGACTACGAGCAGTACTTC. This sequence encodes CASSLRTRDYEQYF.

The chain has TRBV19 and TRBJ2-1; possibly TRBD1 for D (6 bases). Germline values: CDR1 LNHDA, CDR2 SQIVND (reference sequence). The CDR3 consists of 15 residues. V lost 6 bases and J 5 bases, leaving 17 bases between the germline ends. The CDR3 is CASSTDRNLHNEQFF. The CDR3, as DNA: TGTGCCAGTAGCACCGACAGGAATTTACACAATGAGCAGTTCTTC. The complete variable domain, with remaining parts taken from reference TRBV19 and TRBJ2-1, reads DGGITQSPKYLFRKEGQNVTLSCEQNLNHDAMYWYRQDPGQGLRLIYYSQIVNDFQKGDIAEGYSVSREKKESFPLTVTSAQKNPTAFYLCASSTDRNLHNEQFFGPGTRLTVL.

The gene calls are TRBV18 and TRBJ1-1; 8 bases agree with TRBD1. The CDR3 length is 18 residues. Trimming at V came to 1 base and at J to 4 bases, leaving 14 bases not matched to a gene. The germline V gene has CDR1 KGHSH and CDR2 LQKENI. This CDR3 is CASSPLRGQGGVSTEAFF. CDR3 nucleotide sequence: TGTGCCAGCTCACCACTTCGTGGACAGGGCGGGGTAAGCACTGAAGCTTTCTTT. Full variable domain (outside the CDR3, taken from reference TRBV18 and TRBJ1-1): NAGVMQNPRHLVRRRGQEARLRCSPMKGHSHVYWYRQLPEEGLKFMVYLQKENIIDESGMPKERFSAEFPKEGPSILRIQQVVRGDSAAYFCASSPLRGQGGVSTEAFFGQGTRLTVV.

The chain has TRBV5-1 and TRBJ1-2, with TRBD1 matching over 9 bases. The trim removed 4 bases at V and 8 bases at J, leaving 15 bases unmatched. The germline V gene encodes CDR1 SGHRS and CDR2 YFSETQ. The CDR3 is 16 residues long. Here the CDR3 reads CASSLTTGGGSRGYTF. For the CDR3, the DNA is TGCGCCAGCAGCCTGACCACAGGGGGCGGTTCGCGGGGCTACACCTTC.

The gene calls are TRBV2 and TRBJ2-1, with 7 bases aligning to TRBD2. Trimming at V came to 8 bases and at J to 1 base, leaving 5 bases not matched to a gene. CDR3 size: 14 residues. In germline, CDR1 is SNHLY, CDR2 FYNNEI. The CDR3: CASRLARSYNEQFF. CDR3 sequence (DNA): TGTGCCAGCCGACTAGCTAGGTCCTACAATGAGCAGTTCTTC.

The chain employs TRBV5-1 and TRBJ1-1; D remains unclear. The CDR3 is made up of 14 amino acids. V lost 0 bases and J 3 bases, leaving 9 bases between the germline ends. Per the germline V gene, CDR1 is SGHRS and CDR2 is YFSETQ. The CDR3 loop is CASSLVQRDTEAFF. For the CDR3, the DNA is TGCGCCAGCAGCTTGGTCCAACGAGACACTGAAGCTTTCTTT.

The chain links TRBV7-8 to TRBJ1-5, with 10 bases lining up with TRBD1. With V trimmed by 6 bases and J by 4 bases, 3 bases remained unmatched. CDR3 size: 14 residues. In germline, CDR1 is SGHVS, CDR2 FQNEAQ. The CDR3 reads CASRGQGENQPQHF. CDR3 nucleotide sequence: TGTGCCAGCAGAGGACAGGGGGAGAATCAGCCCCAGCATTTT.

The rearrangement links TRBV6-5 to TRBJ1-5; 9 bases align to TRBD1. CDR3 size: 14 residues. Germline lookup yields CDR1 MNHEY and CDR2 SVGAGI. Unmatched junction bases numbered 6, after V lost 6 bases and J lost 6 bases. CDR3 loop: CASSRQGGGQPQHF. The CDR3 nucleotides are TGTGCCAGCAGCCGACAGGGGGGCGGTCAGCCCCAGCATTTT.

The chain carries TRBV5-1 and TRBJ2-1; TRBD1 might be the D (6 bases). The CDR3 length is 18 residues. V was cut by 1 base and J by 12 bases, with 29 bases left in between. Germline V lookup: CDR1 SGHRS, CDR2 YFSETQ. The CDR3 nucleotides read TGCGCCAGCAGCTTGCGAGTCAGGGGCGCAACTTACCTTTCTGGGCAGTTCTTC. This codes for CASSLRVRGATYLSGQFF.

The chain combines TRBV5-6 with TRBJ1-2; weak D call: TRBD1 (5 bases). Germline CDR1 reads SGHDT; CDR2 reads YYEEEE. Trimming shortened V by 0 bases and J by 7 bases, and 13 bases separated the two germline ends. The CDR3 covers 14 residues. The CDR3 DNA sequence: TGTGCCAGCAGCTTGGACCAGGGTATTGCTGGCTACACCTTC. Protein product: CASSLDQGIAGYTF.

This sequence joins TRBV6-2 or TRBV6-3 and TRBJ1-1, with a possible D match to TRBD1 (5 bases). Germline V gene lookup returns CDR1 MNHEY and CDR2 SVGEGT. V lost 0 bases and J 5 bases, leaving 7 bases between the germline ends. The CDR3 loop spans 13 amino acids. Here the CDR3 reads CASSYSTVTEAFF. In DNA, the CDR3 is TGTGCCAGCAGTTACTCGACAGTTACTGAAGCTTTCTTT.

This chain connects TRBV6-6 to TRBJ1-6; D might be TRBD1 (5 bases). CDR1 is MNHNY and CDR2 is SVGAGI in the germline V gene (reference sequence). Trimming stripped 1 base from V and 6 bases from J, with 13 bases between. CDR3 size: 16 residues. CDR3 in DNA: TGTGCCAGCAGTTACTATAATCAGGGAGGTAATTCACCCCTCCACTTT. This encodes CASSYYNQGGNSPLHF.

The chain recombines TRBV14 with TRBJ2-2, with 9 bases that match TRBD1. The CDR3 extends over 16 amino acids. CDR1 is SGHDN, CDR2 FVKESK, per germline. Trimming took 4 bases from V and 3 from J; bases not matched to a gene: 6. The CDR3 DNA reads TGTGCCAGCAGCCGAGCCGGGACAGGGTACACCGGGGAGCTGTTTTTT. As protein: CASSRAGTGYTGELFF.

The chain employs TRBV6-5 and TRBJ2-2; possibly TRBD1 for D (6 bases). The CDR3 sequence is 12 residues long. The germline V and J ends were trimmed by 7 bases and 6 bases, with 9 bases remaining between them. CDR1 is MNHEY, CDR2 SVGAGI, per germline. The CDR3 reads CASKGGPGELFF. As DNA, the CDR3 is TGTGCCAGCAAAGGGGGACCCGGGGAGCTGTTTTTT.